These 27 T cell receptor beta chains came from one sample sequenced in a study of control samples from healthy donors and cancer patients. Sequencing was performed with immunoSEQ multiplex PCR; in TCRdb, only in-frame clones are kept and a portion is missing. The sample yields 400,000 to 450,000 clones, around 90% seen once. Sequenced material: PBMCs. Every receptor here comes from a man between 35 and 55 years old with head and neck cancer.

The CDR3 DNA sequence: TGTGCCAGCGCACCAGGACAGGTGAACACTGAAGCTTTCTTT. Translating gives CASAPGQVNTEAFF. V and J are TRBV2 and TRBJ1-1, with TRBD1 matching 7 bases. With 8 bases clipped from V and 0 bases from J, the junction kept 6 bases outside the gene matches. Looked up from germline, CDR1 is SNHLY and CDR2 is FYNNEI. The CDR3 length is 14 residues.

This chain joins TRBV6-5 and TRBJ2-1; D assignment may be TRBD1 or TRBD2 (6 bases each). The CDR3 loop spans 13 amino acids. The germline gives CDR1 MNHEY, CDR2 SVGAGI. The V and J ends lost 7 bases and 10 bases respectively, with 17 bases between them. The CDR3 region is CASMGAGRWEQFF. The CDR3 region has the DNA TGTGCCAGCATGGGGGCGGGGCGTTGGGAGCAGTTCTTC.

The gene calls are TRBV24-1 and TRBJ2-3; 7 nucleotides line up with TRBD2. Per the germline V gene, CDR1 is KGHDR and CDR2 is SFDVKD. The CDR3 runs to 14 residues. V was clipped by 5 bases and J by 7 bases; unmatched bases: 8. The CDR3 loop is CATSGRGEGHTQYF. DNA for the CDR3: TGTGCCACCAGTGGGAGAGGGGAGGGACATACGCAGTATTTT.

A single count supports this clone. The sample has other DNA sequences that encode this CDR3 too. V usage is TRBV4-3 and J usage is TRBJ2-2; D unclear. The V gene lost 2 bases and the J gene lost 8 bases, with 6 bases spanning the gap. CDR1 and CDR2 from the germline V gene are LGHNA and YSLEER. This CDR3 comprises 12 residues. The CDR3 loop reads CASSQLRGELFF. CDR3 nucleotide sequence: TGCGCCAGCAGCCAATTACGGGGGGAGCTGTTTTTT.

This chain's CDR3 is CASSFSGGTDTQYF. For the CDR3, the DNA is TGCGCCAGCAGCTTCAGCGGCGGCACAGATACGCAGTATTTT. The J gene is TRBJ2-3, the V gene TRBV5-1; D possibly corresponds to TRBD2 (5 bases). The V gene's germline CDR1 is SGHRS and CDR2 YFSETQ. Trimming pared 2 bases from V and 1 base from J, leaving 8 bases between. The CDR3 has 14 residues.

The rearrangement links TRBV15 to TRBJ2-1; TRBD2 matches 11 bases. CDR3 length: 18 residues. Germline CDR1 LNHNV, CDR2 YYDKDF (reference sequence). The V gene end was trimmed by 3 bases and the J gene end by 0 bases; junction bases not matched to a gene: 7. The CDR3: CATSRSLAGGSSYNEQFF. The DNA for the CDR3 is TGTGCCACCAGCAGGAGTCTAGCGGGGGGCAGCTCCTACAATGAGCAGTTCTTC.

The chain joins TRBV5-6 to TRBJ1-6; no definite D call. Germline values: CDR1 SGHDT, CDR2 YYEEEE. This CDR3 is 15 amino acids long. V was pared by 2 bases and J by 9 bases, with 15 bases between. CDR3 protein: CASSFSRDLISPLHF. The CDR3 DNA reads as TGTGCCAGCAGCTTTAGTCGTGACCTCATTTCACCCCTCCACTTT.

This clone appeared a few times. Germline and junction disagree at one end, which may indicate a read error. The chain has TRBV7-7 and TRBJ2-7; 7 nucleotides align to TRBD1. This CDR3 region has 14 residues. Germline loops: CDR1 SSHAT, CDR2 FNYEAQ (reference sequence). CDR3 coding DNA: TGTGCTAGCAGCCCCTACCGGGACAGCAACGAGCAGTACTTC. Encoded protein: CASSPYRDSNEQYF.

V usage is TRBV7-2 and J usage is TRBJ1-1; 9 bases are shared with TRBD1. Per the germline V gene, CDR1 is SGHTA and CDR2 is FQGNSA. The V gene end was trimmed by 1 base and the J gene end by 1 base; junction bases not matched to a gene: 7. The CDR3 sequence is 17 residues long. The CDR3 DNA reads as TGTGCCAGCAGCTTAGTGGAGGGACAGGGTCCGAACACTGAAGCTTTCTTT. Translation gives CASSLVEGQGPNTEAFF.

The CDR3 loop is CASSELVQGRDGYTF. The CDR3 nucleotides read TGTGCCAGCAGTGAATTAGTACAGGGGAGGGATGGCTACACCTTC. The chain joins TRBV2 to TRBJ1-2; 7 bases map to TRBD1. With 2 bases clipped from V and 6 bases from J, the junction kept 9 bases outside the gene matches. The CDR3 is 15 amino acids. In germline, CDR1 is SNHLY, CDR2 FYNNEI.

The rearrangement links TRBV10-3 to TRBJ2-3; 9 bases match TRBD2. This CDR3 has 16 amino acids. CDR1 is ENHRY and CDR2 is SYGVKD in the germline V gene. The V segment lost 6 bases and the J segment 5 bases; nucleotides outside the gene matches: 12. CDR3 coding DNA: TGTGCCATCAGCCCTGCAGGCGGGAGGGCCGGAGATACGCAGTATTTT. This sequence encodes CAISPAGGRAGDTQYF.

V usage is TRBV20-1 and J usage is TRBJ2-1; D unclear. Per the germline V gene, CDR1 is DFQATT and CDR2 is SNEGSKA (reference sequence). The V end lost 3 bases, the J end lost 3 bases, and 9 bases lay between the germline ends. The CDR3 is 13 amino acids. In DNA, the CDR3 is TGCAGTGCTAGTCATACCGACTACAATGAGCAGTTCTTC. It specifies CSASHTDYNEQFF.

V is TRBV18 and J is TRBJ2-3; TRBD2 matches 15 bases. The CDR3 sequence is 17 residues long. Per germline, CDR1 KGHSH and CDR2 LQKENI. Trimming at V came to 6 bases and at J to 6 bases, leaving 10 bases not matched to a gene. The CDR3 reads CASSLGLAGGLMDTQYF. CDR3 in DNA: TGTGCCAGCTCTCTCGGACTAGCGGGGGGGTTAATGGATACGCAGTATTTT.

The V and J genes are TRBV13 and TRBJ2-1; TRBD2 aligns across 13 bases. With V trimmed by 4 bases and J by 6 bases, 6 bases remained unmatched. The CDR3 has 16 amino acids. The germline V gene encodes CDR1 PRHDT and CDR2 FYEKMQ (reference sequence). The DNA of the CDR3 is TGTGCCAGCAGCTCCCGGACTAGCGGGAGAGTCAATGAGCAGTTCTTC. This encodes CASSSRTSGRVNEQFF.

The J gene is TRBJ1-1, the V gene TRBV6-6; no clear D. Trimming pared 3 bases from V and 1 base from J, leaving 6 bases between. From germline, CDR1 is MNHNY and CDR2 SVGAGI (reference sequence). This CDR3 has 13 amino acids. In nucleotides, the CDR3 is TGTGCCAGCAGTTATGCGACGAACACTGAAGCTTTCTTT. Translated, it gives CASSYATNTEAFF.

The V gene is TRBV5-1, the J gene TRBJ2-5; D not resolved. The CDR3 is made up of 13 amino acids. With 3 bases removed from V and 4 bases from J, the gap between germline ends came to 10 bases. Germline V gene sequence: CDR1 SGHRS, CDR2 YFSETQ. The CDR3 sequence: CASSSGSGETQYF. DNA for the CDR3: TGCGCCAGCAGCTCCGGGTCAGGAGAGACCCAGTACTTC.

The J gene is TRBJ1-5, the V gene TRBV5-6; the D gene is possibly TRBD1 (6 bases). The V and J ends lost 4 bases and 2 bases respectively, with 16 bases between them. The CDR3 has 16 amino acids. The germline CDR1 and CDR2 sequences are SGHDT and YYEEEE. The CDR3 reads CASSASGGLRNQPQHF. Here the CDR3 DNA reads TGTGCCAGCAGCGCATCGGGGGGGCTTCGCAATCAGCCCCAGCATTTT.

This clone has a single count. This chain uses TRBV11-1 with TRBJ2-5; possible D gene TRBD1, 6 bases. Germline-derived CDR1 and CDR2 are SGHAT and FQDESV (reference sequence). Trimming took off 6 bases at V and 5 bases at J, with 16 bases between the two ends. This CDR3 is built from 14 residues. CDR3 in amino acids: CASRKLGARETQYF. The CDR3 DNA reads TGTGCCAGCAGGAAGCTGGGGGCTAGGGAGACCCAGTACTTC.

This chain links TRBV10-2 with TRBJ1-6; possible D gene TRBD1, 5 bases. In germline, CDR1 is WSHSY, CDR2 SAAADI. The CDR3 extends over 14 amino acids. The ends were cut back, 2 bases at V and 8 bases at J, with 10 bases in the middle. The DNA of the CDR3 is TGCGCCAGCAGTGAGACAGGTCCTTATTCACCCCTCCACTTT. Translating gives CASSETGPYSPLHF.

A word on this clone: At one boundary the junction diverges from the germline segment, which might be a read error. The chain joins TRBV6-6 to TRBJ2-2, with D possibly TRBD1 on 6 matching bases. The CDR3 totals 16 residues. Germline V CDR1 and CDR2: MNHNY, SVGAGI (reference sequence). The CDR3 loop reads CASSYSPGDEHRGAVF. DNA of the CDR3: TGTGCCAGCAGTTACTCACCAGGGGACGAACACCGGGGAGCTGTTTTT.

The V and J genes are TRBV9 and TRBJ2-1, with TRBD2 matching over 7 bases. The CDR3 contains 16 residues. The V gene's germline CDR1 is SGDLS and CDR2 YYNGEE. V dropped 1 base and J dropped 2; count of bases not matched to a gene: 6. The CDR3 sequence: CASSVYGGSAYNEQFF. In DNA, the CDR3 is TGTGCCAGCAGCGTATACGGCGGGAGCGCCTACAATGAGCAGTTCTTC.

The chain recombines TRBV5-4 with TRBJ2-1; the D gene is possibly TRBD2 (6 bases). The CDR3 extends over 17 amino acids. Trimming cost V 0 bases and J 0 bases, with 13 bases left between them. Per the germline V gene, CDR1 is SGHNT and CDR2 is YYREEE (reference sequence). The CDR3 region is CASSLGGGMSSYNEQFF. The CDR3 DNA is TGTGCCAGCAGCTTGGGGGGCGGGATGAGCTCCTACAATGAGCAGTTCTTC.

The chain combines TRBV6-6 with TRBJ2-2; D is ambiguous. The V end lost 4 bases, the J end lost 1 base, and 7 bases lay between the germline ends. The germline V gene has CDR1 MNHNY and CDR2 SVGAGI (reference sequence). The CDR3 sequence is 14 residues long. This CDR3 is CASSLEENTGELFF. The CDR3 DNA is TGTGCCAGCAGTTTAGAGGAGAACACCGGGGAGCTGTTTTTT.

This chain joins TRBV6-4 and TRBJ2-3; the D is unclear. In germline, CDR1 is MRHNA, CDR2 SNTAGT. With 4 bases removed from V and 0 bases from J, the gap between germline ends came to 5 bases. The CDR3 totals 13 residues. The CDR3 protein is CASSAKSTDTQYF. The DNA of the CDR3 is TGTGCCAGCAGTGCAAAGAGCACAGATACGCAGTATTTT.

The V call is TRBV3-1 (or the pseudogene TRBV3-2), the J call TRBJ2-3, with TRBD2 identical over 9 bases. The CDR3 is made up of 15 amino acids. J gave up 5 bases and V 1 base, and 4 bases lay outside the gene matches. In germline, CDR1 is LGHDT, CDR2 YNNKEL (reference sequence). DNA for the CDR3: TGTGCCAGCAGCCAAGGGAGCGGGAGGAAAGATACGCAGTATTTT. It encodes CASSQGSGRKDTQYF.

This clone was observed a few times. The genes are TRBV28 and TRBJ2-5; tentatively, D is TRBD2 (6 bases). The CDR3 sequence is 13 residues long. In germline, CDR1 is MDHEN, CDR2 SYDVKM. V lost 5 bases, J lost 4 bases, and 11 bases lay in between. CDR3 in amino acids: CASSVTSLETQYF. DNA for the CDR3: TGTGCCAGCAGTGTTACTAGCTTAGAGACCCAGTACTTC.

On this clone itself: Different DNA sequences within this sample yield the same CDR3. This chain joins TRBV28 and TRBJ2-1; D possibly corresponds to TRBD2 (7 bases). CDR3 length equals 11 residues. The V gene lost 8 bases and the J gene lost 8 bases, with 10 bases spanning the gap. From germline, CDR1 is MDHEN and CDR2 SYDVKM. CDR3 amino acids: CASLGGDEQFF. CDR3 coding DNA: TGTGCCAGCCTAGGGGGGGATGAGCAGTTCTTC.